Only one count was recorded for the clone carrying this T cell receptor (beta chain). This specimen includes other DNA sequences encoding the same CDR3. The sample is drawn from a study of blood T cell repertoires in COVID-19. The overall study: Material from acute and convalescent COVID-19 was sourced from the United States, Italy and Spain. T cells, B-cell-depleted T cells, or PBMCs provided the cDNA or gDNA that served as material.

The CDR3 consists of 15 residues. Germline-derived CDR1 and CDR2 are LGHDT and YNNKEL (reference sequence). V dropped 1 base and J dropped 6; count of bases not matched to a gene: 3. Measured with immunoSEQ multiplex PCR; TCRdb has only the in-frame clones, and not every one. The sample holds roughly 190,000 clones, around 89% seen once. The receptor was isolated from a man between 35 and 55 years old with active or convalescent COVID-19. The chain has TRBV3-1 (or the pseudogene TRBV3-2) and TRBJ2-1, with 10 bases identical to TRBD2. The sequencing input was peripheral blood. The CDR3 sequence is CASSQGLAGVNEQFF. The CDR3 bases are TGTGCCAGCAGCCAAGGGCTAGCGGGAGTCAATGAGCAGTTCTTC.